These T cell receptor beta chains were read from a single sample in a study of cytomegalovirus exposure and HLA in healthy donors. TCRdb keeps only in-frame clones here, not all; method: immunoSEQ multiplex PCR. This sample has under 200,000 clones, with about 86% found just once. Specimen: PBMCs. Receptor source: a woman aged 18-29 years in good health and CMV-seronegative. Each CDR3 is given with its conserved first and last residue. D genes are given only for firm matches. Some rows mark clone size as missing; the rest say once, few, many or name a class of expanded clone.

TRBJ1-1	TRBV7-6	NA	TRBD1	CASSLEQGFNTEAFF	TGTGCCAGCAGCTTAGAACAGGGGTTTAACACTGAAGCTTTCTTT
TRBJ1-2	TRBV5-1	NA	TRBD1	CASSSGQGLYGYTF	TGCGCCAGCAGCTCGGGACAGGGTTTATATGGCTACACCTTC
TRBJ2-3	TRBV18	NA	TRBD1	CASSRDSRTDTQYF	TGTGCCAGCTCCCGGGACAGCCGCACAGATACGCAGTATTTT
TRBJ2-7	TRBV21-1	NA	NA	CASSKGCGSYEQYF	TGTGCCAGCAGCAAAGGGTGCGGCTCCTACGAGCAGTACTTC
TRBJ1-1	TRBV27	NA	NA	CASSLSGPNTEAFF	TGTGCCAGCAGTTTATCGGGGCCGAACACTGAAGCTTTCTTT
TRBJ2-7	TRBV29-1	NA	TRBD2	CSALTSGSLHSYEQYF	TGCAGCGCACTGACTAGCGGGAGTCTTCATTCTTACGAGCAGTACTTC
TRBJ2-5	TRBV5-1	NA	TRBD1	CASKLTGTGGETQYF	TGCGCCAGCAAGCTAACCGGGACAGGGGGAGAGACCCAGTACTTC
TRBJ1-2	TRBV6-1	NA	TRBD1	CASSLRDRDYGYTF	TGTGCCAGCAGTCTGAGGGACAGGGACTATGGCTACACCTTC
TRBJ1-2	TRBV2	NA	NA	CASSVSGGYGYTF	TGTGCCAGCAGTGTATCGGGTGGATATGGCTACACCTTC
TRBJ2-7	TRBV5-6	NA	TRBD1	CASSWDRSSYEQYF	TGTGCCAGCAGCTGGGACAGGAGCTCCTACGAGCAGTACTTC
TRBJ2-1	TRBV6-1	NA	NA	CASSELGRSSYNEQFF	TGTGCCAGCAGTGAATTGGGTCGGAGCTCCTACAATGAGCAGTTCTTC
TRBJ1-2	TRBV4-3	NA	NA	CASSLKRDTGSSGRGYGYTF	TGCGCCAGCAGCCTCAAAAGGGACACAGGGAGCAGTGGTCGCGGCTATGGCTACACCTTC
TRBJ1-1	TRBV30	few	NA	CAQVEHAEAFF	TGTGCCCAAGTGGAGCACGCTGAAGCTTTCTTT
TRBJ1-2	TRBV7-2	NA	TRBD1	CASSPFEGAGGYTF	TGTGCCAGCAGCCCTTTTGAGGGGGCGGGCGGCTACACCTTC
TRBJ2-3	TRBV29-1	NA	NA	CSVDGRSDTQYF	TGCAGCGTTGATGGGCGCTCAGATACGCAGTATTTT
TRBJ1-4	TRBV6-1	NA	NA	CASSYWGGLFF	TGTGCCAGCTCCTATTGGGGGGGACTGTTTTTT
TRBJ2-7	TRBV7-2	NA	NA	CASRRGQVAGEQYF	TGTGCCAGCAGACGCGGACAGGTGGCGGGGGAGCAGTACTTC
TRBJ2-3	TRBV7-9	NA	TRBD2	CASSSLGRGAVKTTDTQYF	TGTGCCAGCAGCTCTTTAGGGCGGGGGGCCGTAAAGACTACAGATACGCAGTATTTT
TRBJ1-2	TRBV27	NA	NA	CASSWSTNYGYTF	TGTGCCAGCAGTTGGAGCACTAACTATGGCTACACCTTC
TRBJ2-7	TRBV6-5	NA	TRBD1	CASSPRGRGSYEQYF	TGTGCCAGCAGTCCGAGGGGCAGGGGGTCCTACGAGCAGTACTTC
TRBJ1-2	TRBV28	NA	NA	CASSELYRTDHDGYTF	TGTGCCAGCAGTGAGTTATATCGGACAGATCACGATGGCTACACCTTC
TRBJ1-1	TRBV5-4	NA	NA	CASSLGGLGTEAFF	TGTGCCAGCAGCCTCGGGGGTCTGGGGACTGAAGCTTTCTTT
TRBJ1-5	TRBV30	NA	TRBD1	CAWSVGTGVIQPQHF	TGTGCCTGGAGTGTCGGGACAGGGGTTATCCAGCCCCAGCATTTT
TRBJ2-1	TRBV15	NA	NA	CATSNMYEQFF	TGTGCCACCAGCAATATGTATGAGCAGTTCTTC
TRBJ2-1	TRBV9	NA	TRBD1	CASIWRGTGTYNEQFF	TGTGCCAGCATCTGGCGAGGGACAGGGACCTACAATGAGCAGTTCTTC
TRBJ2-6	TRBV27	NA	TRBD1	CASSFQRYGTGGSGANVLTF	TGTGCCAGCAGTTTTCAGAGATATGGGACAGGGGGTTCTGGGGCCAACGTCCTGACTTTC
TRBJ1-2	TRBV27	NA	TRBD1	CASSDRGGTF	TGTGCCAGCAGTGACAGGGGTGGGACCTTC
TRBJ1-2	TRBV7-9	NA	NA	CASSLVRGGRGYTF	TGTGCCAGCAGCTTAGTTCGGGGAGGTCGGGGCTACACCTTC
TRBJ2-3	TRBV9	NA	NA	CASSVGGQADTQYF	TGTGCCAGCAGCGTGGGGGGTCAAGCAGATACGCAGTATTTT
TRBJ1-6	TRBV18	few	TRBD1	CASSGGDRFSPLHF	TGTGCCAGCTCAGGTGGGGACAGGTTTTCACCCCTCCACTTT
TRBJ1-2	TRBV6-5	many	NA	CASSPGFGYTF	TGTGCCAGCAGCCCAGGGTTCGGCTACACCTTC
TRBJ2-1	TRBV11-2	NA	TRBD2	CASIPSGLVLDEQFF	TGTGCCAGCATCCCCTCGGGACTAGTTCTCGATGAGCAGTTCTTC
TRBJ1-5	TRBV6-5	NA	NA	CASSPGWRNQPQHF	TGTGCCAGCAGCCCAGGGTGGCGCAATCAGCCCCAGCATTTT
TRBJ2-4	TRBV27	NA	TRBD1	CASSRIPPGQGSLIPLAKNIQYF	TGTGCCAGCAGTCGGATACCCCCGGGACAGGGGTCACTCATCCCCCTAGCCAAAAACATTCAGTACTTC
TRBJ2-2	TRBV4-3	NA	TRBD1	CASSRLTGAGELFF	TGCGCCAGCAGCCGCCTCACAGGGGCCGGGGAGCTGTTTTTT
TRBJ1-3	TRBV9	NA	NA	CASSVGGPF	TGTGCCAGCAGCGTAGGAGGTCCCTTT
TRBJ2-2	TRBV4-3	NA	NA	CASSQAASAYTGELFF	TGCGCCAGCAGCCAAGCAGCTAGCGCCTACACCGGGGAGCTGTTTTTT
TRBJ1-6	TRBV19	NA	NA	CASSIGRDLNSPLHF	TGTGCCAGTAGTATCGGACGGGATCTTAATTCACCCCTCCACTTT
TRBJ1-5	TRBV5-1	NA	NA	CASSPGTDQPQHF	TGCGCCAGCAGCCCGGGAACCGATCAGCCCCAGCATTTT
TRBJ2-6	TRBV4-2	NA	TRBD2	CASSWGLAEGGANVLTF	TGTGCCAGCAGCTGGGGACTAGCGGAGGGAGGGGCCAACGTCCTGACTTTC
TRBJ1-2	TRBV29-1	NA	NA	CSVADSLNYGYTF	TGCAGCGTTGCGGACAGTCTTAACTATGGCTACACCTTC
TRBJ2-1	TRBV6-4	NA	TRBD2	CASSDSMGSGDNEQFF	TGTGCCAGCAGTGACTCCATGGGTAGCGGGGACAATGAGCAGTTCTTC
TRBJ1-2	TRBV29-1	NA	NA	CSVAQGAHGYTF	TGCAGCGTTGCACAGGGTGCTCACGGCTACACCTTC
TRBJ1-4	TRBV5-1	NA	TRBD1	CASSLTVSGQGGEKLFF	TGCGCCAGCAGCTTGACCGTCTCGGGACAGGGGGGTGAAAAACTGTTTTTT
TRBJ2-3	TRBV5-1	NA	NA	CASSLMAGKRTDTQYF	TGCGCCAGCAGCTTAATGGCAGGGAAGAGAACAGATACGCAGTATTTT
TRBJ1-2	TRBV12-5	NA	NA	CASGLALTNYGYTF	TGTGCTAGTGGTTTGGCGTTAACTAACTATGGCTACACCTTC
TRBJ2-2	TRBV18	NA	NA	CASSPLTDTGELFF	TGTGCCAGCTCACCACTAACGGACACCGGGGAGCTGTTTTTT
TRBJ2-2	TRBV4-1	NA	NA	CASSQDGGLATGELFF	TGCGCCAGCAGCCAAGATGGGGGACTTGCCACCGGGGAGCTGTTTTTT